One sample yielded the 17 T cell receptor beta chains listed below, sequenced in a study of Tregs in tolerant kidney transplant recipients (dated by TCRdb to about 2019). What the time point label conveys for this sample: blood sample drawn before combined kidney and bone marrow transplant. Libraries were built with the immunoSEQ multiplex PCR assay. Sourced from immuneACCESS, this table was stored by TCRdb with only in-frame sequences that have V and J called. A share of the clones is absent; for the studies checked, an unresolved V gene accounts for under half, and the remainder has no known explanation. The sample table lists about 83,000 clones, nearly 98% of them with a count of one. The ten most abundant clones make up around 0.6% of the sample. Sample: CD4+ T cells from blood, taken before the transplant. These receptors were obtained from a human donor who received a combined kidney and bone marrow transplant.

This sequence joins TRBV5-1 and TRBJ2-3; 7 nucleotides line up with TRBD2. J lost 1 base, V lost 0 bases, and 5 bases had no gene match. The germline CDR1 and CDR2 sequences are SGHRS and YFSETQ. This CDR3 contains 16 residues. CDR3 protein: CASSLAGAGGTDTQYF. As DNA, the CDR3 is TGCGCCAGCAGCTTGGCTGGGGCGGGGGGCACAGATACGCAGTATTTT.

The genes are TRBV30 and TRBJ2-1; 8 bases align to TRBD1. V lost 2 bases and J lost 2; bases outside the gene matches: 5. The CDR3 extends over 15 amino acids. Per germline, CDR1 GTSNPN and CDR2 SVGIG (reference sequence). CDR3 sequence (DNA): TGTGCCTGGAGTCCGGACAGGGTGACCTACAATGAGCAGTTCTTC. This codes for CAWSPDRVTYNEQFF.

CDR3 protein: CASSIAGLRQPQHF. The CDR3 nucleotides read TGTGCCAGTAGTATAGCCGGGTTGAGGCAGCCCCAGCATTTT. The gene calls are TRBV19 and TRBJ1-5; D gene unclear. The germline V and J ends were trimmed by 1 base and 7 bases, with 11 bases remaining between them. CDR1 is LNHDA, CDR2 SQIVND, per germline (reference sequence). This CDR3 is built from 14 residues.

Regarding this clone: The sample contains more than one DNA sequence encoding this CDR3. The chain couples TRBV19 to TRBJ1-1, with no clear D. The CDR3 has 13 amino acids. Per the germline V gene, CDR1 is LNHDA and CDR2 is SQIVND (reference sequence). V gave up 5 bases and J gave up 0 bases, with 7 bases separating them. The CDR3 bases are TGTGCCAGTAGTTTAAATATGAACACTGAAGCTTTCTTT. Protein: CASSLNMNTEAFF. Complete variable domain (other parts from reference TRBV19 and TRBJ1-1): DGGITQSPKYLFRKEGQNVTLSCEQNLNHDAMYWYRQDPGQGLRLIYYSQIVNDFQKGDIAEGYSVSREKKESFPLTVTSAQKNPTAFYLCASSLNMNTEAFFGQGTRLTVV.

The J gene is TRBJ2-5, the V gene TRBV7-9, with TRBD1 identical over 11 bases. V trimming: 3 bases; J trimming: 4 bases; junction bases outside the gene matches: 10. Germline V gene lookup returns CDR1 SEHNR and CDR2 FQNEAQ (reference sequence). The CDR3 spans 17 residues. The CDR3 DNA follows: TGTGCCAGCAGCTTCTGGACAGGGGGCGAGCGCAGAGAGACCCAGTACTTC. The encoded protein is CASSFWTGGERRETQYF.

This clone has only one observation. The V call is TRBV5-4, the J call TRBJ2-3; 15 bases align to TRBD2. Unmatched junction bases numbered 6, after V lost 4 bases and J lost 6 bases. This CDR3 comprises 16 residues. The V gene's germline CDR1 is SGHNT and CDR2 YYREEE (reference sequence). CDR3 in DNA: TGTGCCAGCAGCCCAGGACTAGCGGGAGGGTTGGATACGCAGTATTTT. It translates to CASSPGLAGGLDTQYF.

This rearrangement joins TRBV6-5 to TRBJ2-7; 9 bases fit TRBD2. This CDR3 comprises 13 residues. Unmatched junction bases numbered 9, after V lost 10 bases and J lost 5 bases. Germline lookup yields CDR1 MNHEY and CDR2 SVGAGI. CDR3 amino acids: CATKRGGAHEQYF. The CDR3 bases are TGTGCCACCAAGCGCGGGGGGGCCCACGAGCAGTACTTC.

V is TRBV4-2 and J is TRBJ2-5; D perhaps matches TRBD2 (5 bases). The CDR3 runs to 14 residues. Trimming took off 4 bases at V and 6 bases at J, with 15 bases between the two ends. Germline assignment: CDR1 LGHNA and CDR2 YNFKEQ. The CDR3 sequence: CASSPLVGEKTQYF. DNA for the CDR3: TGTGCCAGCAGCCCCCTAGTGGGAGAAAAGACCCAGTACTTC.

The rearrangement joins TRBV30 to TRBJ2-7; D is perhaps TRBD1 (6 bases). Germline V gene data show CDR1 as GTSNPN and CDR2 as SVGIG (reference sequence). Trimming shortened V by 3 bases and J by 7 bases, and 10 bases separated the two germline ends. This CDR3 is built from 11 residues. CDR3 sequence reads: CAWRTDREQYF. The CDR3 DNA reads TGTGCCTGGAGGACCGACAGGGAGCAGTACTTC.

The rearrangement joins TRBV6-5 to TRBJ1-1; 10 nucleotides align to TRBD1. The CDR3 totals 13 residues. The V gene's germline CDR1 is MNHEY and CDR2 SVGAGI. J gave up 6 bases and V 6 bases, and 4 bases lay outside the gene matches. This CDR3 is CASSATGGPEAFF. In nucleotides, the CDR3 is TGTGCCAGCAGCGCGACAGGGGGCCCTGAAGCTTTCTTT.

V and J are TRBV30 and TRBJ2-6; D is ambiguous. Deletions cut 0 bases from V and 2 bases from J, with 8 bases between. The CDR3 loop spans 15 amino acids. Germline CDR1 and CDR2: GTSNPN and SVGIG (reference sequence). The DNA for the CDR3 is TGTGCCTGGAGTGTTACGTCAGCTGGGGCCAACGTCCTGACTTTC. Protein sequence: CAWSVTSAGANVLTF.

The CDR3 loop is CASRPAGANSPLHF. In DNA form, the CDR3 reads TGTGCCAGCAGACCGGCGGGGGCTAATTCACCCCTCCACTTT. The chain recombines TRBV5-4 with TRBJ1-6; D possibly corresponds to TRBD1 (6 bases). V was trimmed by 5 bases and J by 6 bases, leaving 12 bases between them. Germline loops: CDR1 SGHNT, CDR2 YYREEE (reference sequence). The CDR3 has 14 amino acids.

This sequence joins TRBV7-2 and TRBJ2-1, with D maybe TRBD1 (5 bases). V dropped 5 bases and J dropped 7 bases, with 18 bases sitting between them. The CDR3 runs to 15 residues. Per the germline V gene, CDR1 is SGHTA and CDR2 is FQGNSA. The CDR3 DNA reads TGTGCCAGCAGCCGCAGGGTGCCTAATGGAAATGAGCAGTTCTTC. Its translation is CASSRRVPNGNEQFF.

This chain connects TRBV4-3 to TRBJ2-1; TRBD2 matches at 9 bases. J lost 9 bases, V lost 3 bases, and 24 bases had no gene match. Germline assignment: CDR1 LGHNA and CDR2 YSLEER. The CDR3 covers 20 residues. The CDR3 region has the DNA TGCGCCAGCAGCCACCTCCTGGGGGGAGGTAGCGGGAGAATATGGAGTGAGCAGTTCTTC. Amino acids: CASSHLLGGGSGRIWSEQFF.

This chain links TRBV7-9 with TRBJ2-1; 8 nucleotides agree with TRBD2. Unmatched junction bases numbered 8, after V lost 1 base and J lost 3 bases. Germline CDR1 reads SEHNR; CDR2 reads FQNEAQ (reference sequence). CDR3 length equals 17 residues. The CDR3 bases are TGTGCCAGCAGCTTAGACCTGGTCCTAGCGGGCTACAATGAGCAGTTCTTC. It specifies CASSLDLVLAGYNEQFF.

The J gene is TRBJ2-5, the V gene TRBV28; the D gene is possibly TRBD2 (6 bases). The V gene's germline CDR1 is MDHEN and CDR2 SYDVKM. The V end lost 6 bases, the J end lost 0 bases, and 11 bases lay between the germline ends. There are 14 residues in the CDR3. CDR3 DNA sequence: TGTGCCAGCAGAACAGGAGGGTACCAAGAGACCCAGTACTTC. Amino acid sequence: CASRTGGYQETQYF.

This CDR3 reads CASSPPNTGANVLTF. CDR3 sequence (DNA): TGTGCCAGCTCACCACCAAATACTGGGGCCAACGTCCTGACTTTC. This chain links TRBV18 with TRBJ2-6; D remains unclear. From germline, CDR1 is KGHSH and CDR2 LQKENI. This CDR3 contains 15 residues. V lost 0 bases and J 2 bases, leaving 5 bases between the germline ends.